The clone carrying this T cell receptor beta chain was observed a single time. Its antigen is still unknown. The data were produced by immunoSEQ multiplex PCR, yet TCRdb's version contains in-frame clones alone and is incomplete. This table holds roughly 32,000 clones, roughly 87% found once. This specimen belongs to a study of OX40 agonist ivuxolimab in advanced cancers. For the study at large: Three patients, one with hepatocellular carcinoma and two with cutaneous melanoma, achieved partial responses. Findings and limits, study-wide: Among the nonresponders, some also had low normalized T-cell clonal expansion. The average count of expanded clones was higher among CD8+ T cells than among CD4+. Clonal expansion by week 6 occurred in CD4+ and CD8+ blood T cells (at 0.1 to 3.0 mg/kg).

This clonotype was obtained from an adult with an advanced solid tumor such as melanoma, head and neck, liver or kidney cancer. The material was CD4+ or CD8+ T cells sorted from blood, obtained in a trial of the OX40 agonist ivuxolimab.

The DNA of the CDR3 is TGTGCCAGCAGTTCCGATCCGACAGGGGGAAGTGGCGAGCAGTACTTC. This gives the protein CASSSDPTGGSGEQYF. The V and J genes are TRBV27 and TRBJ2-7, with 9 bases fitting TRBD1. The CDR3 has 16 residues. V trimming: 4 bases; J trimming: 6 bases; junction bases outside the gene matches: 13. CDR1 MNHEY and CDR2 SMNVEV come from the germline V gene (reference sequence).